The following is a T cell receptor (beta chain) sequence with its context. The antigen is undetermined. CDR1 PRHDT and CDR2 FYEKMQ come from the germline V gene (reference sequence). The CDR3 is 14 residues long. The ends were cut back, 4 bases at V and 4 bases at J, with 11 bases in the middle. This entry comes from a study of shared clonotypes between healthy human individuals. As for the study in general: A few men and two women, aged 18 to 49, were donors. The study used three CD4 naive, three CD4 memory, two CD8 naive and one CD8 memory plate per donor. Study-wide results and limits: It was only blood that was sampled, and tissue repertoires likely differ.

Genomic DNA from each subset was divided evenly over several immunoSEQ plates. Generated by immunoSEQ multiplex PCR, the TCRdb table keeps only in-frame clones and is missing some. Among approximately 980,000 clones listed, less than 85% were seen once. The TCR was taken from a man between 18 and 29 years old in good health. Input material: memory CD4+ T cells sorted from blood. The sample's subset: CD45RA-negative fraction. V is TRBV13 and J is TRBJ1-5; D may be TRBD1 (5 bases). CDR3 sequence: CASSYRDRNQPQHF. CDR3 DNA sequence: TGTGCCAGCAGCTACCGGGACCGTAATCAGCCCCAGCATTTT.